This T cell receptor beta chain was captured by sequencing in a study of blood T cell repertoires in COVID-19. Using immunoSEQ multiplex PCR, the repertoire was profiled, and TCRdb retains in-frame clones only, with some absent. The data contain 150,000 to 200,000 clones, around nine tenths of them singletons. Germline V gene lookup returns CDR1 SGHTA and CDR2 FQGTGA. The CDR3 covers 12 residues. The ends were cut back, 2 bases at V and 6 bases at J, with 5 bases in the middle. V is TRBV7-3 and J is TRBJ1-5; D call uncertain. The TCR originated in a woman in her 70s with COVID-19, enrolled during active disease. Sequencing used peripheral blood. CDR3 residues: CASSLPGQPQHF. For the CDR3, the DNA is TGTGCCAGCAGCTTACCGGGTCAGCCCCAGCATTTT.